The sequence of this T cell receptor beta chain was determined in a study of blood T cell repertoires in COVID-19. Whole-study context: PBMCs, B-cell-depleted T cells, or T cells were the source of the cDNA or gDNA that made up the material.

V lost 0 bases, J lost 2 bases, and 5 bases stayed unmatched. This CDR3 region has 15 residues. Germline-derived CDR1 and CDR2 are SGDLS and YYNGEE. Authors' processing steps: It was from reference gene primer amplification that nucleated cell counts were estimated. Only in-frame clones appear in the TCRdb table, and some are missing; sequencing was by immunoSEQ multiplex PCR. The V and J calls and clone size come from that table; D and trimming were worked out from the DNA. Of some 460,000 clones in the sample, 75% to 90% were seen once. This clone was counted a single time. All enrollees were roughly 18 to 89 years old and from about two dozen US areas. Donors were grouped by their self-reported clinical history.

The chain links TRBV9 to TRBJ2-7; 7 nucleotides line up with TRBD2. The material sequenced was PBMCs or T cells enriched from blood (not recorded which). This TCR was sampled from a woman aged 18-29 years who had recovered from COVID-19. CDR3 loop: CASSVEQGLTYEQYF. In nucleotides, the CDR3 is TGTGCCAGCAGCGTAGAGCAGGGACTAACCTACGAGCAGTACTTC.